Listed below are T cell receptor beta chains from one sample, sequenced in a study of T cell changes during pregnancy in multiple sclerosis. Sequencing used immunoSEQ multiplex PCR; TCRdb keeps in-frame clones, though not all of them. This table has about 70,000 clones, about nine tenths appearing once. This sample comprised peripheral blood, obtained in the first trimester of pregnancy. These receptors were obtained from a female donor with multiple sclerosis, enrolled in a pregnancy study. Each CDR3 is given with its conserved first and last residue.

J	V	CDR3
TRBJ2-1	TRBV5-4	CASSLGASGTNEQFF
TRBJ2-1	TRBV7-2	CASSLAGRVREQFF
TRBJ1-6	TRBV9	CASSAETHPSYNSPLHF
TRBJ2-7	TRBV5-4	CASSSPGFYEQYF
TRBJ2-3	TRBV10-3	CAIREREGPTDTQYF
TRBJ2-1	TRBV5-5	CASSFRGQGSYNEQFF
TRBJ2-6	TRBV19	CASTPVSSGANVLTF
TRBJ1-1	TRBV5-1	CASSLGVTSEAFF
TRBJ2-2	TRBV5-4	CASSAGLGWELFF
TRBJ2-3	TRBV5-1	CASGAGSTDTQYF
TRBJ2-3	TRBV4-1	CASSPDRNTDTQYF
TRBJ1-2	TRBV6-5	CASSAGTGNYGYTF
TRBJ1-2	TRBV5-1	CASSLGQGAPRYGYTF
TRBJ1-2	TRBV5-1	CASSFGTGKDYGYTF
TRBJ2-3	TRBV30	CAWNGGGADTQYF
TRBJ1-1	TRBV9	CASSRTGDTEAFF
TRBJ1-2	TRBV9	CASSVEGHGNYGYTF
TRBJ1-4	TRBV19	CASSTAGAWGKLFF
TRBJ2-7	TRBV19	CASSILPGAYEQYF
TRBJ1-5	TRBV28	CASSLLAGLTIRSQHF
TRBJ1-4	TRBV11-2	CATLDSKLFF
TRBJ1-1	TRBV6-1	CASSVTGGLNTEAFF
TRBJ2-7	TRBV7-2	CASSLGGTIYEQYF
TRBJ2-7	TRBV2	CASRAGTQVYEQYF
TRBJ2-7	TRBV18	CASSPGLADYEQYF
TRBJ2-3	TRBV10-3	CAIAKLEITDTQYF